A selection of T cell receptor beta chains follows, all from one sample in a study of shared clonotypes between healthy human individuals. This table comes from immunoSEQ multiplex PCR, and its TCRdb copy is limited to in-frame clones, with some not included. Altogether approximately 980,000 clones are present, approximately 80% being singletons, with the ten largest covering around 1.5%. Source material: memory CD4+ T cells sorted from blood. The receptors were gathered from a man younger than 35 in good health. Both conserved end residues are part of each CDR3. A D gene is named only where the DNA matches it firmly. A clone size is listed for some rows: how often the clone was seen (once, few, many), or a class if it is expanded.

d_call: .; clone_size: .; v_call: TRBV18; j_call: TRBJ2-3; cdr3_aa: CASSPPGRSTDTQYF; cdr3_nt: TGTGCCAGCTCACCACCCGGCCGCTCCACAGATACGCAGTATTTT
d_call: TRBD1; clone_size: once; v_call: TRBV5-1; j_call: TRBJ2-5; cdr3_aa: CASSLGQGKETQYF; cdr3_nt: TGCGCCAGCAGCCTCGGACAGGGGAAAGAGACCCAGTACTTC
d_call: TRBD1; clone_size: few; v_call: TRBV29-1; j_call: TRBJ1-1; cdr3_aa: CSVEDRDRAFF; cdr3_nt: TGCAGCGTTGAGGACAGGGATAGAGCTTTCTTT
d_call: TRBD2; clone_size: .; v_call: TRBV5-1; j_call: TRBJ2-7; cdr3_aa: CASSLTGGAAYEQYF; cdr3_nt: TGCGCCAGCAGCTTGACCGGGGGGGCCGCCTACGAGCAGTACTTC
d_call: TRBD2; clone_size: .; v_call: TRBV4-2; j_call: TRBJ2-5; cdr3_aa: CASSQVSLAGVTQYF; cdr3_nt: TGTGCCAGCAGCCAAGTCAGCCTTGCGGGGGTGACCCAGTACTTC
d_call: TRBD1; clone_size: few; v_call: TRBV19; j_call: TRBJ1-5; cdr3_aa: CASLGTGVGNQPQHF; cdr3_nt: TGTGCCTCGTTGGGGACAGGGGTAGGGAATCAGCCCCAGCATTTT
d_call: .; clone_size: .; v_call: TRBV19; j_call: TRBJ1-5; cdr3_aa: CASSIKDNQPQHF; cdr3_nt: TGTGCCAGTAGTATAAAGGATAACCAGCCCCAGCATTTT
d_call: TRBD1; clone_size: .; v_call: TRBV7-9; j_call: TRBJ1-3; cdr3_aa: CASSLDRVGGNTIYF; cdr3_nt: TGTGCCAGCAGCCTCGACAGGGTTGGTGGAAACACCATATATTTT
d_call: .; clone_size: .; v_call: TRBV10-2; j_call: TRBJ2-7; cdr3_aa: CASRKDYEQYF; cdr3_nt: TGCGCCAGCAGGAAGGACTACGAGCAGTACTTC
d_call: .; clone_size: .; v_call: TRBV7-9; j_call: TRBJ2-3; cdr3_aa: CASSLTLDNRPDTQYF; cdr3_nt: TGTGCCAGCAGCTTAACGTTGGACAATCGGCCAGATACGCAGTATTTT
d_call: .; clone_size: .; v_call: TRBV5-6; j_call: TRBJ2-7; cdr3_aa: CASSLSARQGAYEQYF; cdr3_nt: TGTGCCAGCAGCTTGTCAGCTCGGCAGGGAGCCTACGAGCAGTACTTC
d_call: .; clone_size: once; v_call: TRBV6-6; j_call: TRBJ2-3; cdr3_aa: CASSYFAGFTDTQYF; cdr3_nt: TGTGCCAGCAGTTACTTCGCGGGGTTCACAGATACGCAGTATTTT
d_call: .; clone_size: .; v_call: TRBV10-3; j_call: TRBJ2-1; cdr3_aa: CAINGNNEQFF; cdr3_nt: TGTGCCATCAACGGGAACAATGAGCAGTTCTTC
d_call: .; clone_size: .; v_call: TRBV9; j_call: TRBJ2-1; cdr3_aa: CASSVDSYNNEQFF; cdr3_nt: TGTGCCAGCAGCGTAGACTCCTATAACAATGAGCAGTTCTTC
d_call: .; clone_size: .; v_call: TRBV28; j_call: TRBJ2-1; cdr3_aa: CASSLGAGYYNEQFF; cdr3_nt: TGTGCCAGCAGTCTGGGGGCCGGATACTACAATGAGCAGTTCTTC
d_call: TRBD2; clone_size: .; v_call: TRBV5-4; j_call: TRBJ2-1; cdr3_aa: CASSLGLAGPGRDEQFF; cdr3_nt: TGTGCCAGCAGCTTGGGGCTAGCGGGACCTGGCCGAGATGAGCAGTTCTTC
d_call: TRBD1; clone_size: .; v_call: TRBV19; j_call: TRBJ2-1; cdr3_aa: CASSDGGQGGNEQFF; cdr3_nt: TGTGCCAGTAGTGATGGGGGACAGGGCGGCAATGAGCAGTTCTTC
d_call: .; clone_size: .; v_call: TRBV15; j_call: TRBJ2-5; cdr3_aa: CATSRPAETQYF; cdr3_nt: TGTGCCACCAGCAGACCGGCGGAGACCCAGTACTTC
d_call: .; clone_size: .; v_call: TRBV11-2; j_call: TRBJ2-1; cdr3_aa: CASSLEGLAYNEQFF; cdr3_nt: TGTGCCAGCAGCCTGGAGGGGTTAGCCTACAATGAGCAGTTCTTC
d_call: TRBD1; clone_size: .; v_call: TRBV18; j_call: TRBJ2-3; cdr3_aa: CASSPGDRGTDTQYF; cdr3_nt: TGTGCCAGCTCACCCGGGGACAGGGGGACAGATACGCAGTATTTT
d_call: .; clone_size: .; v_call: TRBV18; j_call: TRBJ1-4; cdr3_aa: CASSPQNPSDRNEKLFF; cdr3_nt: TGTGCCAGCTCACCCCAAAACCCAAGCGACAGGAATGAAAAACTGTTTTTT
d_call: .; clone_size: .; v_call: TRBV7-2; j_call: TRBJ2-2; cdr3_aa: CASSNKGAAGELFF; cdr3_nt: TGTGCCAGCTCCAATAAAGGGGCGGCCGGGGAGCTGTTTTTT
d_call: TRBD1; clone_size: .; v_call: TRBV28; j_call: TRBJ2-7; cdr3_aa: CASSRQGTDEQYF; cdr3_nt: TGTGCCAGCAGCCGACAGGGGACGGACGAGCAGTACTTC
d_call: .; clone_size: .; v_call: TRBV11-2; j_call: TRBJ2-7; cdr3_aa: CASSLDWATYEQYF; cdr3_nt: TGTGCCAGCAGCTTAGATTGGGCTACCTACGAGCAGTACTTC
d_call: .; clone_size: .; v_call: TRBV10-3; j_call: TRBJ2-2; cdr3_aa: CAISESNRANTGELFF; cdr3_nt: TGTGCCATCAGTGAGTCCAACAGGGCGAACACCGGGGAGCTGTTTTTT
d_call: TRBD2; clone_size: .; v_call: TRBV5-1; j_call: TRBJ2-5; cdr3_aa: CASSLDRDYRWYQETQYF; cdr3_nt: TGCGCCAGCAGCTTAGACCGGGACTACCGTTGGTACCAAGAGACCCAGTACTTC
d_call: TRBD2; clone_size: .; v_call: TRBV11-2; j_call: TRBJ2-1; cdr3_aa: CASSQRETSYNEQFF; cdr3_nt: TGTGCCAGCAGCCAGCGGGAGACGTCCTACAATGAGCAGTTCTTC
d_call: .; clone_size: .; v_call: TRBV5-4; j_call: TRBJ2-3; cdr3_aa: CASSVPGAGDTQYF; cdr3_nt: TGTGCCAGCAGCGTACCGGGGGCGGGAGATACGCAGTATTTT
d_call: TRBD1; clone_size: .; v_call: TRBV6-6; j_call: TRBJ1-4; cdr3_aa: CATRDRGAYNEKLFF; cdr3_nt: TGTGCCACCAGAGACAGGGGCGCTTATAATGAAAAACTGTTTTTT
d_call: .; clone_size: .; v_call: TRBV28; j_call: TRBJ1-2; cdr3_aa: CASSNPVYGYTF; cdr3_nt: TGTGCCAGCAGTAACCCCGTTTATGGCTACACCTTC
d_call: TRBD1; clone_size: once; v_call: TRBV5-4; j_call: TRBJ2-7; cdr3_aa: CASRRDRGPSYEQYF; cdr3_nt: TGTGCCAGCAGAAGAGACAGGGGGCCCTCCTACGAGCAGTACTTC
d_call: .; clone_size: .; v_call: TRBV6-5; j_call: TRBJ1-6; cdr3_aa: CASSPAPPGSPLHF; cdr3_nt: TGTGCCAGCAGCCCGGCTCCTCCAGGGTCACCCCTCCACTTT
d_call: .; clone_size: .; v_call: TRBV7-5; j_call: TRBJ2-1; cdr3_aa: CARSSRLFF; cdr3_nt: TGTGCCAGAAGCTCTAGGTTGTTCTTC
d_call: .; clone_size: .; v_call: TRBV10-3; j_call: TRBJ1-3; cdr3_aa: CAIRTVGGSGNTIYF; cdr3_nt: TGTGCCATCAGAACGGTGGGGGGTTCTGGAAACACCATATATTTT
d_call: TRBD1; clone_size: .; v_call: TRBV9; j_call: TRBJ2-7; cdr3_aa: CASSVVRTGGTLAYEQYF; cdr3_nt: TGTGCCAGCAGCGTAGTAAGAACAGGGGGTACCTTAGCCTACGAGCAGTACTTC
d_call: TRBD2; clone_size: .; v_call: TRBV14; j_call: TRBJ2-2; cdr3_aa: CASSPRWGGGELFF; cdr3_nt: TGTGCCAGCAGCCCCCGGTGGGGGGGCGGGGAGCTGTTTTTT
d_call: .; clone_size: .; v_call: TRBV19; j_call: TRBJ1-1; cdr3_aa: CASSIRPWTNTEAFF; cdr3_nt: TGTGCCAGTAGTATTAGGCCCTGGACGAACACTGAAGCTTTCTTT
d_call: .; clone_size: .; v_call: TRBV5-1; j_call: TRBJ1-5; cdr3_aa: CASSLVTGPNQPQHF; cdr3_nt: TGCGCCAGCAGCTTGGTTACAGGGCCAAATCAGCCCCAGCATTTT
d_call: TRBD1; clone_size: .; v_call: TRBV2; j_call: TRBJ2-7; cdr3_aa: CASSFRDRVSEQYF; cdr3_nt: TGTGCCAGCAGCTTCCGGGACAGGGTTTCCGAGCAGTACTTC
d_call: .; clone_size: .; v_call: TRBV28; j_call: TRBJ1-6; cdr3_aa: CASSSRGGYNSPLHF; cdr3_nt: TGTGCCAGCAGTTCTCGGGGGGGGTATAATTCACCCCTCCACTTT
d_call: TRBD1; clone_size: .; v_call: TRBV2; j_call: TRBJ1-6; cdr3_aa: CASRTGENSPLHF; cdr3_nt: TGTGCCAGCCGGACAGGGGAGAATTCACCCCTCCACTTT
d_call: TRBD1; clone_size: few; v_call: TRBV25-1; j_call: TRBJ1-1; cdr3_aa: CASIRQGEAFF; cdr3_nt: TGTGCCAGCATCCGACAGGGTGAAGCTTTCTTT
d_call: .; clone_size: .; v_call: TRBV7-2; j_call: TRBJ2-7; cdr3_aa: CASSSNLRVEQYF; cdr3_nt: TGTGCCAGCAGCTCCAACCTTAGGGTCGAGCAGTACTTC
d_call: .; clone_size: few; v_call: TRBV27; j_call: TRBJ1-4; cdr3_aa: CASSLGGYANEKLFF; cdr3_nt: TGTGCCAGCAGTCTTGGTGGATACGCTAATGAAAAACTGTTTTTT
d_call: TRBD1; clone_size: .; v_call: TRBV28; j_call: TRBJ1-1; cdr3_aa: CASSERDRGRGTEAFF; cdr3_nt: TGTGCCAGCAGCGAAAGGGACAGGGGGCGGGGAACTGAAGCTTTCTTT
d_call: .; clone_size: .; v_call: TRBV5-1; j_call: TRBJ2-2; cdr3_aa: CASSLVGTLNTGELFF; cdr3_nt: TGCGCCAGCAGCTTGGTAGGGACATTGAACACCGGGGAGCTGTTTTTT
d_call: .; clone_size: .; v_call: TRBV7-7; j_call: TRBJ2-5; cdr3_aa: CASSFRWQETQYF; cdr3_nt: TGTGCTAGCAGCTTCAGATGGCAAGAGACCCAGTACTTC
d_call: .; clone_size: .; v_call: TRBV29-1; j_call: TRBJ2-3; cdr3_aa: CSVGQSLSTDTQYF; cdr3_nt: TGCAGCGTTGGACAGTCCCTTAGCACAGATACGCAGTATTTT
d_call: .; clone_size: .; v_call: TRBV5-6; j_call: TRBJ2-5; cdr3_aa: CASSLVARQETQYF; cdr3_nt: TGTGCCAGCAGCTTGGTTGCCCGACAAGAGACCCAGTACTTC
d_call: .; clone_size: once; v_call: TRBV30; j_call: TRBJ2-1; cdr3_aa: CAWTRTGLGLMGLGGQFF; cdr3_nt: TGTGCCTGGACCCGGACGGGCTTAGGTTTGATGGGTCTTGGCGGGCAGTTCTTC
d_call: TRBD2; clone_size: once; v_call: TRBV6-5; j_call: TRBJ2-5; cdr3_aa: CASTGGASQKTQYF; cdr3_nt: TGTGCCAGCACCGGGGGGGCCTCCCAGAAGACCCAGTACTTC
d_call: .; clone_size: .; v_call: TRBV18; j_call: TRBJ2-5; cdr3_aa: CASSAGTGETQYF; cdr3_nt: TGTGCCAGCTCAGCCGGCACCGGTGAGACCCAGTACTTC
d_call: TRBD1; clone_size: .; v_call: TRBV7-8; j_call: TRBJ1-1; cdr3_aa: CASSLRISGTGFGGTNTEAFF; cdr3_nt: TGTGCCAGCAGCTTAAGGATCTCCGGGACAGGGTTCGGGGGCACGAACACTGAAGCTTTCTTT